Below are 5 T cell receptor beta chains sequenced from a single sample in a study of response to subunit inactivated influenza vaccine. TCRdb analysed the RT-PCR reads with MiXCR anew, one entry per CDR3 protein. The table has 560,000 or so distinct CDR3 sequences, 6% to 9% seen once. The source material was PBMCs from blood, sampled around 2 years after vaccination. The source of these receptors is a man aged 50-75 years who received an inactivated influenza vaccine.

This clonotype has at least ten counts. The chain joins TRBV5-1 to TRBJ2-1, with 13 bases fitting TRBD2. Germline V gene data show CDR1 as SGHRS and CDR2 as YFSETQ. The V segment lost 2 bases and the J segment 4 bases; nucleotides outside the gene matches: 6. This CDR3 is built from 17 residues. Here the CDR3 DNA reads TGCGCCAGCAGCTTCCGACTAGCGGGAGGACCTTACAATGAGCAGTTCTTC. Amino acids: CASSFRLAGGPYNEQFF.

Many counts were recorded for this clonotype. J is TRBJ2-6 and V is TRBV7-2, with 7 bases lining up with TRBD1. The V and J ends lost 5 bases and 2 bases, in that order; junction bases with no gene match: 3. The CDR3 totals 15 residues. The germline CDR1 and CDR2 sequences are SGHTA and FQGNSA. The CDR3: CASSNRGAGANVLTF. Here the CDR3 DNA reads TGTGCCAGCAGCAACAGGGGTGCTGGGGCCAACGTCCTGACTTTC.

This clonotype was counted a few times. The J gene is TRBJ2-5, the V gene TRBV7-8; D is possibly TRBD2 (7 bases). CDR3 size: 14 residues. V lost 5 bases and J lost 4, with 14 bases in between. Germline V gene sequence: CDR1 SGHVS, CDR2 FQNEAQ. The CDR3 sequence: CASSRGRATETQYF. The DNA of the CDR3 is TGTGCCAGCAGCAGGGGGAGGGCAACAGAGACCCAGTACTTC.

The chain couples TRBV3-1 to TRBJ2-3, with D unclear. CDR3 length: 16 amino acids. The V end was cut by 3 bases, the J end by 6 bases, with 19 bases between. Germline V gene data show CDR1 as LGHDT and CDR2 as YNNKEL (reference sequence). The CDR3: CASSQAGSALRDTQYF. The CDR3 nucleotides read TGTGCCAGCAGCCAGGCCGGGTCAGCCCTCCGTGATACGCAGTATTTT.

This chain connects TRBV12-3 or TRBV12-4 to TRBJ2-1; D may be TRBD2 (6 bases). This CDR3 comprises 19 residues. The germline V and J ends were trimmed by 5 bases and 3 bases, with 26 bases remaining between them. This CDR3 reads CASSRNSGPLSLGYNEQFF. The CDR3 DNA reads TGTGCCAGCAGTCGTAATAGCGGCCCTCTGAGCCTGGGCTACAATGAGCAGTTCTTC.